These 27 T cell receptor beta chains came from one sample sequenced in a study of blood T cell repertoires in COVID-19. This table comes from immunoSEQ multiplex PCR, and its TCRdb copy is limited to in-frame clones, with some not included. The data contain about 280,000 clones, roughly 90% of them singletons. Sequencing was carried out using peripheral blood. These receptors were taken from a man aged 40-49 years with acute or convalescent COVID-19.

The chain links TRBV1 to TRBJ2-3; no DNA check was done on the table's D call, TRBD2. TRBV1 is a pseudogene segment. CDR3 length equals 17 residues. CDR3 bases: TGCACCAGCAGCCAAGAGCGAGGCGGGGTCCGCTCAGATACGCAGTATTTT. Its protein product is CTSSQERGGVRSDTQYF.

The chain uses TRBV29-1 and TRBJ2-1, with a possible D match to TRBD1 (6 bases). Trimming removed 7 bases from V and 3 bases from J, with 31 bases in between. CDR1 is SQVTM, CDR2 ANQGSEA, per germline. This CDR3 has 19 amino acids. CDR3 bases: TGCAGCGGACGAAAAGATCACCTGGAGACCGGGACAATCTACAATGAGCAGTTCTTC. It is translated as CSGRKDHLETGTIYNEQFF.

This chain links TRBV5-1 with TRBJ2-2, with D possibly matching TRBD2 (5 bases). The V and J ends lost 4 bases and 7 bases respectively, with 14 bases between them. The CDR3 covers 14 residues. Per the germline V gene, CDR1 is SGHRS and CDR2 is YFSETQ. The CDR3 sequence is CASSAGPPGGELFF. The CDR3 region has the DNA TGCGCCAGCAGCGCGGGCCCCCCTGGCGGGGAGCTGTTTTTT.

The chain is built from TRBV10-3 and TRBJ1-2; TRBD1 aligns across 10 bases. Germline CDR1 ENHRY, CDR2 SYGVKD. This CDR3 is 16 amino acids long. The trim removed 10 bases at V and 0 bases at J, leaving 11 bases unmatched. The CDR3 coding sequence is TGTGCCACCAAGGCGGGACAGGGGACTACTAACTATGGCTACACCTTC. Its translation is CATKAGQGTTNYGYTF.

This clone was picked up a small number of times. The chain couples TRBV2 to TRBJ2-2; a weak D match, TRBD2 (6 bases). The CDR3 is made up of 15 amino acids. The ends were cut back, 7 bases at V and 7 bases at J, with 19 bases in the middle. Germline-derived CDR1 and CDR2 are SNHLY and FYNNEI. The chain's CDR3 is CASTHPRGANGELFF. The CDR3, as DNA: TGTGCCAGCACCCATCCGCGCGGGGCCAACGGGGAGCTGTTTTTT.

The chain has TRBV5-1 and TRBJ2-3; D is possibly TRBD1 (7 bases). The germline V and J ends were trimmed by 4 bases and 5 bases, with 14 bases remaining between them. CDR1 and CDR2 (germline): SGHRS, YFSETQ. The CDR3 spans 14 residues. CDR3 in DNA: TGCGCCAGCAGCGGAAACAGGGGAGGAGATACGCAGTATTTT. Translation gives CASSGNRGGDTQYF.

The rearrangement joins TRBV6-5 to TRBJ1-5; possible D gene TRBD1, 6 bases. The length of the CDR3 is 14 residues. V dropped 5 bases and J dropped 4 bases, with 12 bases sitting between them. Germline V gene data show CDR1 as MNHEY and CDR2 as SVGAGI. CDR3 sequence (DNA): TGTGCCAGCAGTCCCCGGGGACAAAATCAGCCCCAGCATTTT. Translating it yields CASSPRGQNQPQHF.

This clone was detected only once. The CDR3 loop is CASSPVQGAYTGELFF. The CDR3 coding sequence is TGTGCCAGCAGCCCAGTACAGGGGGCCTACACCGGGGAGCTGTTTTTT. The chain couples TRBV7-6 to TRBJ2-2; 9 bases agree with TRBD1. CDR3 length: 16 residues. Germline V gene lookup returns CDR1 SGHVS and CDR2 FNYEAQ. J lost 3 bases, V lost 5 bases, and 7 bases had no gene match.

The J gene is TRBJ1-2, the V gene TRBV6-5; TRBD1 matches 9 bases. The CDR3 extends over 13 amino acids. The germline CDR1 and CDR2 sequences are MNHEY and SVGAGI. With 6 bases clipped from V and 4 bases from J, the junction kept 3 bases outside the gene matches. The CDR3 sequence is CASSQTGGYGYTF. CDR3 bases: TGTGCCAGCAGCCAGACAGGGGGCTATGGCTACACCTTC.

The rearrangement uses TRBV7-3 and TRBJ2-7; the D gene is possibly TRBD1 (5 bases). Germline V gene data show CDR1 as SGHTA and CDR2 as FQGTGA. The CDR3 is 13 residues long. Trimming took off 5 bases at V and 6 bases at J, with 14 bases between the two ends. The CDR3 DNA follows: TGTGCCAGCAGCGTAAAGCCAGGGCTCGAGCAGTACTTC. This gives the protein CASSVKPGLEQYF.

CDR3: CASSQSDRFEAFF. The CDR3 DNA reads as TGTGCCAGCAGCCAATCTGACAGGTTTGAAGCTTTCTTT. V usage is TRBV4-2 and J usage is TRBJ1-1; D is perhaps TRBD1 (6 bases). The germline CDR1 and CDR2 sequences are LGHNA and YNFKEQ. V was shortened by 2 bases and J by 7 bases, with 11 bases between the two germline ends. The CDR3 runs 13 residues.

This chain joins TRBV27 and TRBJ2-3; D is undetermined. In germline, CDR1 is MNHEY, CDR2 SMNVEV (reference sequence). Trimming cost V 5 bases and J 3 bases, with 15 bases left between them. There are 15 residues in the CDR3. The CDR3 sequence is CASSVSRRSTDTQYF. The CDR3 DNA sequence: TGTGCCAGCAGTGTCTCCAGAAGATCAACAGATACGCAGTATTTT.

The rearrangement joins TRBV7-2 to TRBJ1-5; no reliable D call. Germline V CDR1 and CDR2: SGHTA, FQGNSA. The V end lost 5 bases, the J end lost 7 bases, and 12 bases lay between the germline ends. The CDR3 extends over 13 amino acids. The CDR3 DNA sequence: TGTGCCAGCAGCCCGTTCCAGGAACAGCCCCAGCATTTT. This translates into CASSPFQEQPQHF.

The rearrangement links TRBV19 to TRBJ1-5, with D perhaps matching TRBD1 (6 bases). Germline V gene lookup returns CDR1 LNHDA and CDR2 SQIVND (reference sequence). V shed 10 bases and J shed 6 bases, with 16 bases lying between them. The CDR3 loop spans 13 amino acids. In DNA form, the CDR3 reads TGTGCCACCCAAGGGGGGGCGAGTCAGCCCCAGCATTTT. Its translation: CATQGGASQPQHF.

V gene TRBV5-1 combines with J gene TRBJ1-1; 9 positions agree with TRBD1. This CDR3 is 15 amino acids long. The germline V gene encodes CDR1 SGHRS and CDR2 YFSETQ. The V and J ends lost 4 bases and 4 bases, in that order; junction bases with no gene match: 8. The DNA of the CDR3 is TGCGCCAGCAGCCCAACCGGACAGGGGTTCACTGAAGCTTTCTTT. Amino acid sequence: CASSPTGQGFTEAFF.

The V call is TRBV6-4, the J call TRBJ1-1, with 7 bases fitting TRBD1. The CDR3 loop spans 15 amino acids. V dropped 6 bases and J dropped 1; count of bases not matched to a gene: 8. In germline, CDR1 is MRHNA, CDR2 SNTAGT. Here the CDR3 reads CASSFRDSQNTEAFF. CDR3 in DNA: TGTGCCAGCAGCTTCCGGGACAGTCAGAACACTGAAGCTTTCTTT.

The chain recombines TRBV2 with TRBJ2-7; tentatively, D is TRBD1 (7 bases). In germline, CDR1 is SNHLY, CDR2 FYNNEI. The CDR3 runs 14 residues. The V and J ends lost 7 bases and 3 bases respectively, with 16 bases between them. In DNA, the CDR3 is TGTGCCAGCACCCCGCGGGGACAGTACTACGAGCAGTACTTC. It is translated as CASTPRGQYYEQYF.

This clone was detected once. The V call is TRBV30, the J call TRBJ1-1; perhaps TRBD1 as D (6 bases). The germline V gene encodes CDR1 GTSNPN and CDR2 SVGIG (reference sequence). CDR3 length equals 14 residues. V was trimmed by 7 bases and J by 1 base, leaving 16 bases between them. The CDR3: CASPGVPKNTEAFF. The CDR3 coding sequence is TGTGCCTCCCCAGGGGTCCCGAAGAACACTGAAGCTTTCTTT.

The CDR3 spells CASSLAAGQGGSPLHF. CDR3 DNA: TGTGCCAGCAGCTTAGCGGCCGGACAGGGAGGTTCACCCCTCCACTTT. The chain is built from TRBV7-2 and TRBJ1-6; TRBD1 matches 8 bases. The J segment lost 9 bases and the V segment lost 0 bases, leaving 7 bases of the junction unmatched. Germline CDR1 reads SGHTA; CDR2 reads FQGNSA. The CDR3 extends over 16 amino acids.

This clone was detected only a few times. The CDR3 spells CASRSSGDGYTF. DNA of the CDR3: TGTGCCAGCAGGTCATCAGGCGATGGCTACACCTTC. The J gene is TRBJ1-2, the V gene TRBV7-8, with D uncertain. Germline V CDR1 and CDR2: SGHVS, FQNEAQ. The CDR3 is 12 amino acids. V lost 6 bases and J lost 6, with 11 bases in between.

The chain has TRBV3-1 (or the pseudogene TRBV3-2) and TRBJ2-2; D is ambiguous. Trimming removed 7 bases from V and 5 bases from J, with 8 bases in between. The germline gives CDR1 LGHDT, CDR2 YNNKEL (reference sequence). There are 12 residues in the CDR3. The CDR3 reads CASMSRTGELFF. In nucleotides, the CDR3 is TGTGCCAGCATGAGCCGGACCGGGGAGCTGTTTTTT.

The chain couples TRBV20-1 to TRBJ1-1; D is uncertain. V was cut by 3 bases and J by 3 bases, with 11 bases left in between. Germline V gives CDR1 DFQATT, CDR2 SNEGSKA (reference sequence). There are 13 residues in the CDR3. CDR3 loop: CSASDDGDTEAFF. The CDR3 region has the DNA TGCAGTGCTAGTGATGACGGGGACACTGAAGCTTTCTTT.

The J gene is TRBJ1-4, the V gene TRBV2, with a weak D call TRBD1 (6 bases). Germline loops: CDR1 SNHLY, CDR2 FYNNEI. The CDR3 loop spans 15 amino acids. The V gene lost 6 bases and the J gene lost 3 bases, with 14 bases spanning the gap. CDR3 sequence: CASREQGMANEKLFF. CDR3 DNA: TGTGCCAGCAGGGAACAGGGTATGGCTAATGAAAAACTGTTTTTT. Full variable domain (rest looked up from reference TRBV2 and TRBJ1-4): EPEVTQTPSHQVTQMGQEVILRCVPISNHLYFYWYRQILGQKVEFLVSFYNNEISEKSEIFDDQFSVERPDGSNFTLKIRSTKLEDSAMYFCASREQGMANEKLFFGSGTQLSVL.

The chain carries TRBV6-5 and TRBJ1-5, with D uncertain. Germline-derived CDR1 and CDR2 are MNHEY and SVGAGI. With 6 bases removed from V and 0 bases from J, the gap between germline ends came to 6 bases. The CDR3 runs 13 residues. In nucleotides, the CDR3 is TGTGCCAGCAGCTTAAATAGCAATCAGCCCCAGCATTTT. Its translation: CASSLNSNQPQHF.

The V call is TRBV7-3, the J call TRBJ2-3; 8 positions match TRBD1. Germline CDR1 and CDR2: SGHTA and FQGTGA. The CDR3 covers 14 residues. After removal of 4 bases from V and 6 bases from J, the junction contained 6 bases not matched to a gene. CDR3 sequence: CASSSTGAGDTQYF. CDR3 nucleotide sequence: TGTGCCAGCAGCTCGACAGGGGCGGGGGATACGCAGTATTTT.

The chain joins TRBV5-1 to TRBJ2-3; 8 bases are a match to TRBD2. This CDR3 spans 16 amino acids. The germline CDR1 and CDR2 sequences are SGHRS and YFSETQ. The ends lost 5 bases at V and 0 bases at J; junction bases unmatched: 8. CDR3 DNA sequence: TGCGCCAGCAGTGACGGACTAGCAATGAGCACAGATACGCAGTATTTT. As protein: CASSDGLAMSTDTQYF.

This clone was recorded once. The conserved phenylalanine or tryptophan normally closing the CDR3 is absent here, so this likely arose from a read error. The DNA is omitted, as the CDR3 cannot be located on it reliably, and the CDR3 follows TCRdb's listing. CDR3 amino acids: CASSERQTPQV. The V gene is TRBV6-1, the J gene TRBJ1-2; TRBD1, as called in the table, went unchecked against the DNA. Germline-derived CDR1 and CDR2 are MNHNS and SASEGT. The CDR3 comprises 11 residues, both ends counted.